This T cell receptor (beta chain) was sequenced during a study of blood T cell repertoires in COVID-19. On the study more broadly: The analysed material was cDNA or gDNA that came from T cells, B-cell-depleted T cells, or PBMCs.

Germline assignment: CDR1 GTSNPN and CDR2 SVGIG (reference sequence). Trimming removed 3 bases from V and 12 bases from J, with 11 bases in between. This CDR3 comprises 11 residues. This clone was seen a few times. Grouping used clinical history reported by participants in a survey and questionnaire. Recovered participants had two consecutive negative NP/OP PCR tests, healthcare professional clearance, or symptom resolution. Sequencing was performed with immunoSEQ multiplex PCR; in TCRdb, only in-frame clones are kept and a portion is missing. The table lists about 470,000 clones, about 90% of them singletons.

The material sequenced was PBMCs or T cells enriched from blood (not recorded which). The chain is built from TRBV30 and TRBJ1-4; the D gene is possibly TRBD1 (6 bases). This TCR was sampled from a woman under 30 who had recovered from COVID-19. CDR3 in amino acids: CAWRAYRELFF. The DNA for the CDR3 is TGTGCCTGGAGAGCATACAGGGAACTGTTTTTT. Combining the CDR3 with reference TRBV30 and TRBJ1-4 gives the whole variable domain SQTIHQWPATLVQPVGSPLSLECTVEGTSNPNLYWYRQAAGRGLQLLFYSVGIGQISSEVPQNLSASRPQDRQFILSSKKLLLSDSGFYLCAWRAYRELFFGSGTQLSVL.